The clone carrying this T cell receptor beta chain was seen only a few times. TCRdb itself ran the RT-PCR reads through MiXCR, one entry per CDR3 protein. The repertoire holds approximately 140,000 distinct CDR3 sequences, with roughly 35% as singletons. This record comes from a study of patients and donors after allogeneic stem cell transplantation. The ends lost 5 bases at V and 1 base at J; junction bases unmatched: 7. The CDR3 spans 16 residues. CDR1 is SGHRS and CDR2 is YFSETQ in the germline V gene. The sample consisted of blood, either unsorted or a sorted T cell fraction (not recorded which). The receptor was isolated from a human donor who was either an allogeneic HSCT recipient or a stem cell or donor lymphocyte infusion donor (not recorded which). It is not recorded whose cells these are; they may come from a transplant donor. The J gene is TRBJ2-5, the V gene TRBV5-1, with 11 bases identical to TRBD2. The CDR3 sequence is CASSPTSGGLQETQYF. CDR3 nucleotide sequence: TGCGCCAGCAGTCCAACTAGCGGGGGTCTCCAAGAGACCCAGTACTTC.